This paragraph reports one T cell receptor beta chain. The antigen remains unidentified. This sample stems from a study of identical twins. MiXCR, run by TCRdb on the 5' RACE reads, gives a single entry per CDR3 protein. This table has approximately 530,000 distinct CDR3 sequences, around 20% appearing once. Overall study results and limits: Not following the same donors, the study drew its conclusions from cross-sectional statistical analysis. Out-of-frame alpha sequences common to twins were enriched for low generation probability.

There are 11 residues in the CDR3. CDR1 is SGHRS and CDR2 is YFSETQ in the germline V gene. V was pared by 2 bases and J by 12 bases, with 10 bases between. This same sample was also taken into another study, of yellow fever vaccine responses in identical twins.

This rearrangement joins TRBV5-1 to TRBJ2-3, with no clear D. The source is a woman aged 18-29 years in good health. The specimen was CD4+ T cells sorted from blood. DNA for the CDR3: TGCGCCAGCAGCTTTGAGAGTCTACAGTATTTT. Amino acids: CASSFESLQYF. Full variable domain (remainder filled in from reference TRBV5-1 and TRBJ2-3): KAGVTQTPRYLIKTRGQQVTLSCSPISGHRSVSWYQQTPGQGLQFLFEYFSETQRNKGNFPGRFSGRQFSNSRSEMNVSTLELGDSALYLCASSFESLQYFGPGTRLTVL.